These T cell receptor beta chains were read from a single sample in a study of identical twins. TCRdb independently ran MiXCR on the 5' RACE reads; one entry per CDR3 protein. The sample shows 400,000 to 650,000 distinct CDR3 sequences, about 20% of them seen only once. This sample was shared with a second study, whose subject was T cells expressing NK-cell markers.

The sequencing input was CD4+ T cells sorted from blood. Every receptor here comes from a woman aged 18-29 years in good health. CDR3s include the opening cysteine and the closing phenylalanine or tryptophan. The order of the fields is clone size, CDR3 length, D gene, J gene, V gene, CDR3 protein, CDR3 DNA. A D gene is named only where the DNA matches it firmly. Where a row states a size, it is once, few, many or the class of an expanded clone; other rows omit it.

>-|16|-|TRBJ2-3|TRBV7-3
CASSLSGGGRLDTQYF
TGTGCCAGCAGCTTAAGTGGGGGGGGCCGATTAGATACGCAGTATTTT
>-|14|-|TRBJ2-1|TRBV12-3/TRBV12-4
CASSLNSGYNEQFF
TGTGCCAGCAGTTTGAATTCTGGCTACAATGAGCAGTTCTTC
>many|15|-|TRBJ2-1|TRBV12-3/TRBV12-4
CASSLGGSRANEQFF
TGTGCCAGCAGTTTAGGGGGCAGTCGGGCCAATGAGCAGTTCTTC
>many|12|-|TRBJ2-3|TRBV12-3/TRBV12-4
CASLLSSDTQYF
TGTGCCAGCCTGTTATCCTCGGATACGCAGTATTTT
>-|12|-|TRBJ2-3|TRBV2
CASPRGTDTQYF
TGTGCCAGCCCGAGGGGCACAGATACGCAGTATTTT
>-|13|-|TRBJ1-2|TRBV29-1
CSVRQGDAYGYTF
TGCAGCGTTCGTCAGGGTGACGCCTATGGCTACACCTTC
>few|15|-|TRBJ2-7|TRBV25-1
CASSEIPGGEDEQYF
TGTGCCAGCAGTGAAATCCCAGGGGGGGAGGACGAGCAGTACTTC
>-|11|-|TRBJ1-4|TRBV20-1
CSARTREKLFF
TGCAGTGCTAGGACACGGGAAAAACTGTTTTTT
>-|15|-|TRBJ2-7|TRBV6-7
CASSQPTTSLSEQYF
TGTGCCAGCAGTCAGCCGACGACAAGTCTCTCCGAGCAGTACTTC
>few|16|TRBD1|TRBJ2-7|TRBV29-1
CSASKSRDRGPYEQYF
TGCAGCGCTTCCAAGAGCCGGGACAGGGGGCCCTACGAGCAGTACTTC
>-|13|-|TRBJ1-5|TRBV5-5
CASSGGTNQPQHF
TGTGCCAGCAGCGGGGGGACCAATCAGCCCCAGCATTTT
>few|11|-|TRBJ2-3|TRBV20-1
CSAQKKDTQYF
TGCAGTGCTCAGAAAAAAGATACGCAGTATTTT
>few|13|-|TRBJ2-7|TRBV20-1
CSARRASSYEQYF
TGCAGTGCTAGACGGGCAAGCTCCTACGAGCAGTACTTC
>-|15|-|TRBJ2-3|TRBV12-3/TRBV12-4
CASSLVRGGEDTQYF
TGTGCCAGCAGTTTAGTCCGGGGTGGCGAGGATACGCAGTATTTT
>few|16|-|TRBJ1-5|TRBV12-3/TRBV12-4
CASRKTPAGSDQPQHF
TGTGCCAGCAGAAAAACCCCGGCAGGGAGCGATCAGCCCCAGCATTTT
>few|13|-|TRBJ2-3|TRBV14
CASSRLVADTQYF
TGTGCCAGCAGCCGACTAGTCGCAGATACGCAGTATTTT
>-|18|TRBD1|TRBJ1-2|TRBV12-3/TRBV12-4
CASSLGGTGSRVSRGYTF
TGTGCCAGCAGTTTAGGGGGGACAGGGTCCAGAGTATCGCGCGGCTACACCTTC
>-|16|TRBD2|TRBJ2-5|TRBV20-1
CSARDLERGDQETQYF
TGCAGTGCTAGAGATCTGGAGCGGGGGGACCAAGAGACCCAGTACTTC
>-|16|TRBD2|TRBJ2-1|TRBV4-2
CASSQALLGRGVRQFF
TGTGCCAGCAGCCAAGCCCTTCTCGGGAGGGGGGTCCGTCAGTTCTTC
>few|16|TRBD1|TRBJ2-3|TRBV9
CASSVSGQLSTDTQYF
TGTGCCAGCAGCGTTTCGGGACAGCTGAGCACAGATACGCAGTATTTT
>-|11|-|TRBJ1-1|TRBV20-1
CSAPAHTEAFF
TGCAGTGCCCCGGCACACACTGAAGCTTTCTTT
>-|14|-|TRBJ2-3|TRBV19
CASQPMSSAGTQYF
TGTGCCAGTCAGCCGATGTCGAGTGCCGGTACGCAGTATTTT
>-|17|TRBD2|TRBJ2-1|TRBV6-5
CASSYSRAGSGYNEQFF
TGTGCCAGCAGTTACTCGAGAGCGGGATCTGGCTACAATGAGCAGTTCTTC
>-|12|-|TRBJ2-5|TRBV20-1
CSALGLKETQYF
TGCAGTGCCCTGGGACTCAAAGAGACCCAGTACTTC
>-|14|-|TRBJ2-7|TRBV4-3
CASSQVGGSYEQYF
TGCGCCAGCAGCCAAGTGGGTGGATCCTACGAGCAGTACTTC
>many|12|-|TRBJ2-7|TRBV12-3/TRBV12-4
CASSLALNEQYF
TGTGCCAGCAGTTTAGCCCTTAACGAGCAGTACTTC
>-|14|-|TRBJ2-7|TRBV5-1
CASSLGVSSYEQYF
TGCGCCAGCAGCTTAGGGGTCAGCTCCTACGAGCAGTACTTC
>-|24|TRBD1|TRBJ2-7|TRBV20-1
CSARGGTGPSYSHFTTPSLYEQYF
TGCAGTGCTAGAGGTGGGACAGGGCCGTCGTACTCTCACTTTACCACCCCCTCACTTTACGAGCAGTACTTC
>-|14|TRBD2|TRBJ2-7|TRBV25-1
CASSGQRGPYEQYF
TGTGCCAGCAGTGGCCAGCGGGGCCCCTACGAGCAGTACTTC
>few|14|-|TRBJ2-3|TRBV5-1
CASSLGQDTDTQYF
TGCGCCAGCAGCTTGGGCCAGGACACAGATACGCAGTATTTT
>-|13|-|TRBJ1-1|TRBV20-1
CSACEDMNTEAFF
TGCAGTGCTTGTGAGGATATGAACACTGAAGCTTTCTTT
>few|17|TRBD2|TRBJ2-3|TRBV7-2
CASSLTSTSFRPDTQYF
TGTGCCAGCAGCTTAACCTCGACTAGCTTCAGGCCAGATACGCAGTATTTT
>-|14|TRBD1|TRBJ2-4|TRBV20-1
CSARPRAGGNIQYF
TGCAGTGCTAGGCCCCGGGCAGGGGGTAACATTCAGTACTTC
>-|13|-|TRBJ1-6|TRBV12-3/TRBV12-4
CASSGQQGSPLHF
TGTGCCAGCAGTGGGCAGCAGGGTTCACCCCTCCACTTT
>-|15|-|TRBJ2-3|TRBV4-2
CASSQETGSTDTQYF
TGTGCCAGCAGCCAAGAAACAGGTAGCACAGATACGCAGTATTTT
>-|15|-|TRBJ1-1|TRBV18
CASSPPPPGNTEAFF
TGTGCCAGCTCACCACCGCCACCGGGCAACACTGAAGCTTTCTTT
>few|14|-|TRBJ2-5|TRBV7-9
CASSPGQHRETQYF
TGTGCCAGCAGCCCAGGACAGCACCGAGAGACCCAGTACTTC
>-|16|TRBD2|TRBJ2-3|TRBV10-3
CAINGGAGTYTDTQYF
TGTGCCATCAACGGGGGAGCGGGGACTTACACAGATACGCAGTATTTT
>-|15|-|TRBJ2-3|TRBV7-2
CASSLGTRGTDTQYF
TGTGCCAGCAGCTTAGGGACCCGCGGCACAGATACGCAGTATTTT
>few|13|-|TRBJ1-6|TRBV12-3/TRBV12-4
CASSFAPRSPLHF
TGTGCCAGCAGTTTCGCGCCTCGGTCACCCCTCCACTTT
>-|13|-|TRBJ2-1|TRBV20-1
CSALEDKNNEQFF
TGCAGTGCCCTGGAAGATAAGAACAATGAGCAGTTCTTC
>few|15|-|TRBJ1-6|TRBV7-2
CASSSRQTYNSPLHF
TGTGCCAGCAGCTCCAGACAGACCTATAATTCACCCCTCCACTTT
>few|17|TRBD1|TRBJ2-4|TRBV20-1
CSARAPQQGALVNIQYF
TGCAGTGCTAGAGCCCCTCAACAGGGGGCGTTGGTAAACATTCAGTACTTC
>-|17|-|TRBJ1-5|TRBV19
CASSTGQEVYRNQPQHF
TGTGCCAGTAGTACGGGGCAGGAGGTCTATCGAAATCAGCCCCAGCATTTT
>few|17|-|TRBJ2-3|TRBV12-3/TRBV12-4
CASSVQGGGTMPDTQYF
TGTGCCAGCAGCGTCCAGGGGGGCGGGACTATGCCAGATACGCAGTATTTT
>-|17|-|TRBJ2-7|TRBV18
CASSDSRVGGIFYEQYF
TGTGCCAGCTCAGATTCCCGTGTAGGGGGAATCTTCTACGAGCAGTACTTC
>few|17|TRBD2|TRBJ2-3|TRBV12-3/TRBV12-4
CASSLVGGSGSRDTQYF
TGTGCCAGCAGTTTAGTCGGGGGGAGCGGGAGCAGAGATACGCAGTATTTT
>-|16|TRBD1|TRBJ2-2|TRBV6-5
CASSYRGTANTGELFF
TGTGCCAGCAGTTACCGAGGGACAGCGAACACCGGGGAGCTGTTTTTT
>few|20|TRBD2|TRBJ2-1|TRBV20-1
CSARRQRGFSGGPLQFEQFF
TGCAGTGCTCGCCGCCAAAGGGGGTTTAGCGGGGGGCCCCTACAATTCGAGCAGTTCTTC
>-|17|TRBD1|TRBJ2-7|TRBV7-2
CASSLVAGTGYSYEQYF
TGTGCCAGCAGCTTAGTGGCGGGGACAGGATACTCCTACGAGCAGTACTTC
>many|13|-|TRBJ2-5|TRBV12-3/TRBV12-4
CASSKNEAETQYF
TGTGCCAGCAGCAAAAACGAAGCGGAGACCCAGTACTTC
>-|16|TRBD2|TRBJ2-1|TRBV11-3
CASSLGEGWRYNEQFF
TGTGCCAGCAGCTTAGGGGAGGGGTGGAGGTACAATGAGCAGTTCTTC
>many|14|-|TRBJ1-1|TRBV12-3/TRBV12-4
CASSFGRANTEAFF
TGTGCCAGCAGTTTTGGCAGGGCGAACACTGAAGCTTTCTTT